Listed below are T cell receptor beta chains from one sample, sequenced in a study of vaccination effects on CD4 cells after COVID-19. The assay was immunoSEQ multiplex PCR, and TCRdb's table has in-frame clones only and misses some. The repertoire has 45,000 or so clones, roughly 76% of them found once; the top ten carry around 11%. Their target antigens are unknown. Sequenced here: CD4+ T cells from PBMCs cultured without peptide, sampled before COVID-19 vaccination. The source is a human donor who had a prior SARS-CoV-2 infection. Both conserved end residues are part of each CDR3. Each record gives: D gene, J gene, V gene, clone size, CDR3 DNA, CDR3 protein. D genes are given only for firm matches. Size values are once, few and many counts, or a class for expanded clones, and some rows have none.

NA | TRBJ2-7 | TRBV2 | NA | TGTGCCAGCAGTGAATATGGGGGGCTCGCAGGGGAGCAGTACTTC | CASSEYGGLAGEQYF
NA | TRBJ2-7 | TRBV11-3 | NA | TGTGCCAGCAGCTTAGGGACCACCTACGAGCAGTACTTC | CASSLGTTYEQYF
NA | TRBJ2-5 | TRBV6-2/TRBV6-3 | NA | TGTGCCAGCAGTACCCCTGGGCGGACGCTTAAAGAGACCCAGTACTTC | CASSTPGRTLKETQYF
NA | TRBJ1-5 | TRBV6-5 | few | TGTGCCAGCGTCGGTCAGTACAATCAGCCCCAGCATTTT | CASVGQYNQPQHF
NA | TRBJ2-5 | TRBV18 | once | TGTGCCAGCTCACCACCGCGGTCCAAGGGTGGAGAGACCCAGTACTTC | CASSPPRSKGGETQYF
NA | TRBJ2-5 | TRBV18 | NA | TGTGCCAGCTCTATGGTACCGGGGTACCAAGAGACCCAGTACTTC | CASSMVPGYQETQYF
NA | TRBJ1-4 | TRBV5-6 | NA | TGTGCCAGCAGCCAATACAGGGAGGGAAGTGAAAAACTGTTTTTT | CASSQYREGSEKLFF
NA | TRBJ2-3 | TRBV7-3 | NA | TGTGCCAGCAGCTTAACGATGGACCTTGGAGATACGCAGTATTTT | CASSLTMDLGDTQYF
NA | TRBJ1-3 | TRBV7-9 | NA | TGTGCCAGCAGCTTTGGGGTGTCTGGAAACACCATATATTTT | CASSFGVSGNTIYF
TRBD2 | TRBJ2-3 | TRBV18 | NA | TGTGCCAGCTACCCGGGACTAGCGGGGGGCACAGATACGCAGTATTTT | CASYPGLAGGTDTQYF
NA | TRBJ2-5 | TRBV6-5 | NA | TGTGCCAGCAGTTACACCTACTCAGGGGAGACCCAGTACTTC | CASSYTYSGETQYF
NA | TRBJ2-2 | TRBV5-1 | NA | TGCGCCAGCAGCTTGATTTCAGGGTTCATCAAATCCGGGGAGCTGTTTTTT | CASSLISGFIKSGELFF
NA | TRBJ1-1 | TRBV4-2 | NA | TGTGCCAGCAGCCACAACGGGGGGAACACTGAAGCTTTCTTT | CASSHNGGNTEAFF
NA | TRBJ1-5 | TRBV7-3 | once | TGTGCCAGCAGCCATGGGGCAGGGGAGGGCCAGCCCCAGCATTTT | CASSHGAGEGQPQHF
NA | TRBJ2-7 | TRBV5-1 | few | TGCGCCAGCAGCTTTTCAGTAGCGGGACAGGACTACGAGCAGTACTTC | CASSFSVAGQDYEQYF
NA | TRBJ2-1 | TRBV4-1 | NA | TGCGCCAGCAGCCAAGATCCGGCTAGTGATTCATACAATGAGCAGTTCTTC | CASSQDPASDSYNEQFF
NA | TRBJ1-6 | TRBV3-1/TRBV3-2 | NA | TGTGCCAGCAGCCAAGATCCCACTTCACCCCTCCACTTT | CASSQDPTSPLHF
NA | TRBJ1-3 | TRBV15 | NA | TGTGCCACCAGCAGAGGCGGGACCAACACCATATATTTT | CATSRGGTNTIYF
NA | TRBJ2-1 | TRBV15 | NA | TGTGCCACCAGCAGAGGGCCTACGGGGCAATACAATGAGCAGTTCTTC | CATSRGPTGQYNEQFF
TRBD1 | TRBJ2-7 | TRBV4-1 | NA | TGCGCCAGCAGCGTCCGAGACAGGGAATACGAGCAGTACTTC | CASSVRDREYEQYF
NA | TRBJ1-2 | TRBV19 | NA | TGTGCCAGTAGTATTCAGGTCAGCATGATATGGGATGGCTACACCTTC | CASSIQVSMIWDGYTF
TRBD2 | TRBJ2-5 | TRBV2 | NA | TGTGCCAGCAGTGAAACCCAGCGGGGGGCCATCCAAGAGACCCAGTACTTC | CASSETQRGAIQETQYF
TRBD2 | TRBJ2-7 | TRBV6-6 | NA | TGTGCCAGCACGGTACTAGCGGGAGACGAGCAGTACTTC | CASTVLAGDEQYF
NA | TRBJ2-6 | TRBV10-3 | NA | TGTGCCATCAGTGGAAACCCCGGCAGGGGGGTGGCCAACGTCCTGACTTTC | CAISGNPGRGVANVLTF
NA | TRBJ1-3 | TRBV5-1 | NA | TGCGCCAGCAGCTTGGCTGGGGGGGCCTCTGGAAACACCATATATTTT | CASSLAGGASGNTIYF
NA | TRBJ1-6 | TRBV9 | NA | TGTGCCAGCAGCGTAGAAGGTGCCAATTCACCCCTCCACTTT | CASSVEGANSPLHF
NA | TRBJ2-7 | TRBV5-1 | NA | TGCGCCAGCAGCTTTGGGGTGGGGGCCCCTTCCTACGAGCAGTACTTC | CASSFGVGAPSYEQYF
NA | TRBJ2-7 | TRBV7-2 | NA | TGTGCCAGCAGCTGGCGGGGCGAGGACTACGAGCAGTACTTC | CASSWRGEDYEQYF
TRBD2 | TRBJ2-3 | TRBV2 | NA | TGTGCCAGCAGCGGCCGCGGGGGTCGAGGCACAGATACGCAGTATTTT | CASSGRGGRGTDTQYF
TRBD2 | TRBJ2-7 | TRBV7-2 | NA | TGTGCCAGCAGCCCAATCGGGGGACTAGCGGGAATCTTTCCCTACGAGCAGTACTTC | CASSPIGGLAGIFPYEQYF
TRBD2 | TRBJ2-5 | TRBV7-2 | few | TGTGCCAGCAGTATAGTTCCCAGCGGGGGGGAAAACCAAGAGACCCAGTACTTC | CASSIVPSGGENQETQYF
NA | TRBJ1-2 | TRBV19 | few | TGTGCCAGTATACAAGACGGGATGGTTGGCTACACCTTC | CASIQDGMVGYTF